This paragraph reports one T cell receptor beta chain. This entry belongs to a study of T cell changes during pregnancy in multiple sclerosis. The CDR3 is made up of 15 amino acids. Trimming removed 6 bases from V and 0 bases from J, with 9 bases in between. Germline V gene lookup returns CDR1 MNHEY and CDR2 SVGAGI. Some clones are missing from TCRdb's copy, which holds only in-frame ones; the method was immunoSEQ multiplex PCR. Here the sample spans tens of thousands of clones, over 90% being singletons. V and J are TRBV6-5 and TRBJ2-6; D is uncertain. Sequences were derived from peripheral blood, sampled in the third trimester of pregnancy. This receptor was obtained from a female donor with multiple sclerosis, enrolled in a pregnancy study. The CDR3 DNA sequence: TGTGCCAGCAGCCCTCAGGACTCTGGGGCCAACGTCCTGACTTTC. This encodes CASSPQDSGANVLTF.